This is a list of T cell receptor beta chains from one sample in a study of T-cell reconstitution after alpha-beta-depleted transplantation in children. TCRdb analysed the PCR reads with MiXCR anew, one entry per CDR3 protein. In the table there are fewer than 35,000 distinct CDR3 sequences, over 5% of which are singletons. This specimen was PBMCs, mostly from graft donor cells, taken 180 days after TCRalphabeta/CD19-depleted stem cell transplant. These receptors came from a male patient aged 5 to 17 who had a stem cell transplant for acute myeloid leukemia, so the T cells may come from the graft donor. The CDR3 runs from the conserved cysteine through the conserved F or W. The order of the fields is V gene, J gene, CDR3 length, clone size, CDR3 protein. Each size is once, few, many or a size class.

TRBV9	TRBJ2-7	14	few	CASSAGPRNYEQYF
TRBV19	TRBJ1-2	15	many	CASSIAGREEDGYTF
TRBV7-2	TRBJ2-1	14	many	CASSPMPSYNEQFF
TRBV7-3	TRBJ2-3	13	many	CASSLSLLNTQYF
TRBV6-5	TRBJ2-1	16	many	CASSTTWTSSNNEQFF
TRBV28	TRBJ2-7	16	many	CASSPLRRLGRYEQYF
TRBV10-3	TRBJ1-2	18	many	CAIREPKGGTGPNYGYTF
TRBV2	TRBJ1-6	15	few	CASSEDGGRYSPLHF
TRBV6-5	TRBJ2-7	14	many	CASSSTEGALRQYF
TRBV29-1	TRBJ1-1	11	many	CSVGGGTEAFF
TRBV20-1	TRBJ2-3	12	many	CSASVVGDTQYF
TRBV2	TRBJ2-1	17	many	CASKRTSGSWTYNEQFF
TRBV11-2	TRBJ1-1	14	many	CASSLEAGNTEAFF
TRBV28	TRBJ1-1	14	many	CASSPPPPITRAFF
TRBV27	TRBJ2-7	13	many	CASSLRQSYEQYF
TRBV20-1	TRBJ2-3	14	many	CSAGNSGRTDTQYF
TRBV3-1	TRBJ1-2	16	many	CASSPWAGSDNYGYTF
TRBV6-1	TRBJ1-3	12	many	CASSEGQGAIYF
TRBV6-5	TRBJ1-2	15	many	CASSYSQGYLYGYTF